This TCR beta chain was identified during a study of blood T cell repertoires in COVID-19. About the study: The United States, Italy and Spain provided the acute and convalescent COVID-19 samples. Sources were T cells, B-cell-depleted T cells, or PBMCs; the material itself was cDNA or gDNA.

Under the authors' procedure: Cell counts per sample came from amplifying reference gene primers. Clones were sequenced by immunoSEQ multiplex PCR, and TCRdb holds only the in-frame ones, with some missing. V and J calls and clone size are given by that table; D and trimming were obtained from the DNA. The sample includes approximately 60,000 clones, over 75% seen only once; the top ten take around 17%. The CDR3 sequence is 16 residues long. V was cut by 2 bases and J by 2 bases, with 15 bases left in between. The germline CDR1 and CDR2 sequences are MNHNS and SASEGT. This clone was recorded a few times.

This chain joins TRBV6-1 and TRBJ1-1; D may be TRBD1 (5 bases). The TCR was taken from a human donor in a cohort sampled during active COVID-19. The sequenced sample consisted of peripheral blood. DNA of the CDR3: TGTGCCAGCAGTGAATGGTGGTGGGGGGTTAACACTGAAGCTTTCTTT. Protein: CASSEWWWGVNTEAFF.